The next 23 T cell receptor beta chains were all read from a single sample in a study of blood T cell repertoires in COVID-19. Produced via immunoSEQ multiplex PCR; TCRdb's table is partial and in-frame only. The sample holds 150,000 to 200,000 clones, roughly nine tenths seen once. The sequencing input was PBMCs or T cells enriched from blood (not recorded which). These receptors were taken from a middle-aged woman with acute COVID-19.

The rearrangement joins TRBV6-5 to TRBJ1-2; D not resolved. Between the trimmed V and J ends, which lost 0 bases and 2 bases, there was a span of 10 bases. Germline values: CDR1 MNHEY, CDR2 SVGAGI. CDR3 size: 15 residues. In nucleotides, the CDR3 is TGTGCCAGCAGTTACTCGAGGGAGGGAAACTATGGCTACACCTTC. Amino acid sequence: CASSYSREGNYGYTF.

This rearrangement joins TRBV28 to TRBJ2-2; 7 bases match TRBD1. The CDR3 runs to 16 residues. The V gene end was trimmed by 4 bases and the J gene end by 5 bases; junction bases not matched to a gene: 10. Germline values: CDR1 MDHEN, CDR2 SYDVKM. Here the CDR3 DNA reads TGTGCCAGCAGTTCAGGGACAGCCAGTCGGACCGGGGAGCTGTTTTTT. This codes for CASSSGTASRTGELFF.

In nucleotides, the CDR3 is TGTGCCAGCCAAGCGGGGGGGCCCAATGAGCAGTTCTTC. This gives the protein CASQAGGPNEQFF. This chain uses TRBV28 with TRBJ2-1; 10 bases agree with TRBD2. With 8 bases clipped from V and 6 bases from J, the junction kept 4 bases outside the gene matches. This CDR3 has 13 residues. Germline CDR1 reads MDHEN; CDR2 reads SYDVKM.

This chain links TRBV15 with TRBJ1-1; D not certain. Germline V gene lookup returns CDR1 LNHNV and CDR2 YYDKDF (reference sequence). CDR3 size: 13 residues. V lost 0 bases to trimming and J lost 6 bases, with 8 bases between them. CDR3: CATSRDYGAEAFF. CDR3 DNA sequence: TGTGCCACCAGCAGAGATTACGGGGCTGAAGCTTTCTTT.

This sequence joins TRBV4-1 and TRBJ2-2; D may be TRBD2 (6 bases). With 4 bases removed from V and 5 bases from J, the gap between germline ends came to 14 bases. This CDR3 has 15 residues. The germline gives CDR1 MGHRA, CDR2 YSYEKL. CDR3 in DNA: TGCGCCAGCAGCCTACTAGGGAGCGGGACCGGGGAGCTGTTTTTT. As protein: CASSLLGSGTGELFF.

The rearrangement uses TRBV4-2 and TRBJ1-4; 9 bases match TRBD1. The CDR3 extends over 17 amino acids. The junction had 10 bases not matched to a gene; V was cut back by 0 bases and J by 8 bases. Germline V gene data show CDR1 as LGHNA and CDR2 as YNFKEQ. The CDR3 here is CASSQDGGTGPREKLFF. In DNA form, the CDR3 reads TGTGCCAGCAGCCAAGATGGTGGGACAGGGCCCCGAGAAAAACTGTTTTTT.

The gene calls are TRBV27 and TRBJ1-1; weak D call: TRBD1 (5 bases). The CDR3 extends over 15 amino acids. V was trimmed by 5 bases and J by 1 base, leaving 14 bases between them. Germline-derived CDR1 and CDR2 are MNHEY and SMNVEV (reference sequence). CDR3 in DNA: TGTGCCAGCAGTCCTACCCAGGGAAAGAACACTGAAGCTTTCTTT. Amino acids: CASSPTQGKNTEAFF.

The rearrangement uses TRBV3-1 (or the pseudogene TRBV3-2) and TRBJ1-2, with a tentative D call TRBD1 (6 bases). Germline loops: CDR1 LGHDT, CDR2 YNNKEL (reference sequence). This CDR3 is built from 15 residues. Trimming pared 0 bases from V and 6 bases from J, leaving 14 bases between. The CDR3 reads CASSQEGPGVHGYTF. The CDR3 DNA is TGTGCCAGCAGCCAAGAGGGGCCAGGGGTGCATGGCTACACCTTC.

This clone was seen only a few times. The chain couples TRBV5-3 to TRBJ2-1; 7 positions agree with TRBD1. TRBV5-3 is sorted into the ORF group, with uncertain function. Losses at the gene ends were 3 bases for V and 6 bases for J; bases not matched to a gene: 6. This CDR3 has 14 amino acids. CDR3 protein: CARSYPTGVNEQFF. The CDR3 DNA is TGTGCCAGAAGCTACCCCACAGGGGTCAATGAGCAGTTCTTC.

This sequence joins TRBV15 and TRBJ1-1; 9 bases match TRBD1. Germline loops: CDR1 LNHNV, CDR2 YYDKDF (reference sequence). The V segment lost 2 bases and the J segment 5 bases; nucleotides outside the gene matches: 12. The CDR3 contains 17 residues. The CDR3 loop reads CATSRSQPPGQGTEAFF. The CDR3 DNA reads as TGTGCCACCAGCAGATCGCAACCTCCGGGACAGGGTACTGAAGCTTTCTTT.

This clone was seen once. This rearrangement joins TRBV12-3 or TRBV12-4 to TRBJ1-4, with a weak D call TRBD1 (6 bases). V was cut by 8 bases and J by 5 bases, with 12 bases left in between. The CDR3 length is 13 residues. The CDR3 DNA follows: TGTGCCAGCCAAGGACAGCTCAATGAAAAACTGTTTTTT. Protein product: CASQGQLNEKLFF.

This clone occurred a few times. The chain couples TRBV5-4 to TRBJ2-1; 7 bases fit TRBD2. Germline values: CDR1 SGHNT, CDR2 YYREEE (reference sequence). The CDR3 has 15 amino acids. V was clipped by 4 bases and J by 4 bases; unmatched bases: 8. The CDR3 nucleotides are TGTGCCAGCAGCGCCTCCGGGACTAAGTACAATGAGCAGTTCTTC. Translating it yields CASSASGTKYNEQFF.

V is TRBV4-1 and J is TRBJ2-5, with D possibly being TRBD1 (6 bases). The V gene's germline CDR1 is MGHRA and CDR2 YSYEKL. The CDR3 covers 15 residues. Trimming left V 4 bases short and J 3 bases short, with 15 bases between. This chain's CDR3 is CASSRLPTGKETQYF. Written as DNA, the CDR3 is TGCGCCAGCAGCCGCTTACCTACAGGGAAAGAGACCCAGTACTTC.

CDR3: CASSMRDSDSPLHF. CDR3 sequence (DNA): TGTGCCAGTAGTATGCGTGACAGTGATTCACCCCTCCACTTT. This chain uses TRBV19 with TRBJ1-6; D perhaps matches TRBD1 (5 bases). The V gene's germline CDR1 is LNHDA and CDR2 SQIVND (reference sequence). The length of the CDR3 is 14 residues. V shed 3 bases and J shed 8 bases, with 11 bases lying between them.

This clone was seen only once. V gene TRBV30 combines with J gene TRBJ2-7; the D gene is possibly TRBD1 (6 bases). The germline CDR1 and CDR2 sequences are GTSNPN and SVGIG (reference sequence). V lost 4 bases to trimming and J lost 5 bases, with 15 bases between them. The CDR3 covers 13 residues. DNA of the CDR3: TGTGCCTGGAAAACAGGGAGTCCTGACGAGCAGTACTTC. It encodes CAWKTGSPDEQYF.

This sequence joins TRBV9 and TRBJ2-1; a possible D gene is TRBD2 (6 bases). The CDR3 consists of 15 residues. V dropped 3 bases and J dropped 2 bases, with 12 bases sitting between them. The germline V gene encodes CDR1 SGDLS and CDR2 YYNGEE. The CDR3 loop is CASSADAGTYNEQFF. The DNA for the CDR3 is TGTGCCAGCAGCGCCGATGCGGGGACCTACAATGAGCAGTTCTTC.

The rearrangement joins TRBV4-2 to TRBJ2-1; TRBD2 aligns across 9 bases. With V trimmed by 4 bases and J by 1 base, 8 bases remained unmatched. Germline loops: CDR1 LGHNA, CDR2 YNFKEQ. This CDR3 contains 17 residues. CDR3 region: CASSPTGLARSYNEQFF. The CDR3 DNA reads as TGTGCCAGCAGCCCCACCGGACTAGCGAGGTCCTACAATGAGCAGTTCTTC.

The chain is built from TRBV3-1 (or the pseudogene TRBV3-2) and TRBJ1-1; D might be TRBD1 (5 bases). Germline-derived CDR1 and CDR2 are LGHDT and YNNKEL (reference sequence). Trimming removed 4 bases at V and 4 bases at J, with 16 bases between. The CDR3 runs 15 residues. Written as DNA, the CDR3 is TGTGCCAGCAGCCCGTTGGGGGGGTCGGGCACTGAAGCTTTCTTT. Protein product: CASSPLGGSGTEAFF.

The chain recombines TRBV27 with TRBJ2-7; D might be TRBD2 (6 bases). The CDR3 is made up of 13 amino acids. Per the germline V gene, CDR1 is MNHEY and CDR2 is SMNVEV (reference sequence). Trimming left V 6 bases short and J 1 base short, with 10 bases between. The CDR3 loop reads CASSLGGSYEQYF. CDR3 nucleotides: TGTGCCAGCAGCCTCGGGGGTTCCTACGAGCAGTACTTC.

This chain uses TRBV5-1 with TRBJ2-2, with TRBD2 matching over 13 bases. This CDR3 has 15 residues. V lost 4 bases and J lost 6; bases outside the gene matches: 3. Germline V lookup: CDR1 SGHRS, CDR2 YFSETQ. CDR3: CASSPTSGRAGELFF. The CDR3 coding sequence is TGCGCCAGCAGCCCTACTAGCGGGAGGGCCGGGGAGCTGTTTTTT.

Note on this clone: Different DNA sequences within this sample yield the same CDR3. The CDR3: CASSFGQSTDTQYF. DNA of the CDR3: TGTGCCAGCAGCTTTGGCCAGAGCACAGATACGCAGTATTTT. This chain links TRBV5-8 with TRBJ2-3; D remains ambiguous. V was trimmed by 2 bases and J by 0 bases, leaving 7 bases between them. CDR1 and CDR2 from the germline V gene are SGHTS and YDEGEE. This CDR3 spans 14 amino acids.

The chain couples TRBV6-2 or TRBV6-3 to TRBJ2-7, with 8 bases identical to TRBD2. The CDR3 is 15 amino acids. After removal of 5 bases from V and 2 bases from J, the junction contained 8 bases not matched to a gene. Per the germline V gene, CDR1 is MNHEY and CDR2 is SVGEGT. The CDR3 protein is CASSPNPGGTYEQYF. In DNA form, the CDR3 reads TGTGCCAGCAGTCCCAACCCGGGAGGGACCTACGAGCAGTACTTC.

The V and J genes are TRBV5-1 and TRBJ2-2; tentative D call: TRBD2 (6 bases). The CDR3 totals 16 residues. The V gene's germline CDR1 is SGHRS and CDR2 YFSETQ. Trimming cost V 1 base and J 0 bases, with 10 bases left between them. The CDR3 nucleotides read TGCGCCAGCAGCTTGATCAGCGGGCCGAACACCGGGGAGCTGTTTTTT. This sequence encodes CASSLISGPNTGELFF.